Listed below are T cell receptor beta chains from one sample, sequenced in a study of blood T cell repertoires in COVID-19. Sequenced by immunoSEQ multiplex PCR; TCRdb stores in-frame clones only, minus some. The table includes about 210,000 clones, 85% detected once. Sequencing was done on a sample of PBMCs or T cells enriched from blood (not recorded which). These receptors all come from a man between 35 and 55 years old who had recovered from COVID-19. CDR3s include the opening cysteine and the closing phenylalanine or tryptophan. D genes are given only for firm matches. Some rows have no size entry. The others give once, few or many, or a class for an expanded clone.

>TRBJ2-5|NA|TRBV18|NA
TGTGCCAGCTCTAACGAGAGTGGAGAGACCCAGTACTTC
CASSNESGETQYF
>TRBJ2-1|NA|TRBV28|TRBD1
TGTGCCAGCAGGCTGGGACAGGGGGAGCAGTTCTTC
CASRLGQGEQFF
>TRBJ2-1|NA|TRBV19|TRBD1
TGTGCCAGTAGCAACAGGGGGTGGAATGAGCAGTTCTTC
CASSNRGWNEQFF
>TRBJ2-7|NA|TRBV4-3|TRBD1
TGCGCCAGCAGCCAAGATCGGGGACAGGGGTCCTACGAGCAGTACTTC
CASSQDRGQGSYEQYF
>TRBJ1-3|NA|TRBV9|NA
TGTGCCAGCAGCGTAGCCAGGGGCGCTGGAAACACCATATATTTT
CASSVARGAGNTIYF
>TRBJ2-6|NA|TRBV27|TRBD1
TGTGCCAGCAAACCGATTAGTGGACAGGGGGCCAAGAGCTCTGGGGCCAACGTCCTGACTTTC
CASKPISGQGAKSSGANVLTF
>TRBJ1-4|NA|TRBV7-9|TRBD1
TGTGCCAGCAGCTCGGACAGGGGTGGTGAAAAACTGTTTTTT
CASSSDRGGEKLFF
>TRBJ2-7|NA|TRBV11-2|NA
TGTGCCAGCAGCACCGACAAGTACGAGCAGTACTTC
CASSTDKYEQYF
>TRBJ1-1|NA|TRBV10-3|NA
TGTGCCTCCCAGGGTGGAGTGAACACTGAAGCTTTCTTT
CASQGGVNTEAFF
>TRBJ2-3|NA|TRBV19|TRBD2
TGTGCCAGTAGTATTGGGGGGGATTTTTTTGGCGCAGATACGCAGTATTTT
CASSIGGDFFGADTQYF
>TRBJ2-1|NA|TRBV5-4|NA
TGTGCCAGCAGCAAAAGCGGGCTGAGCTCCTACAATGAGCAGTTCTTC
CASSKSGLSSYNEQFF
>TRBJ2-7|NA|TRBV12-3/TRBV12-4|TRBD2
TGTGCCAGCGTGAGTAGCGGGAGTTCCGAGCAGTACTTC
CASVSSGSSEQYF
>TRBJ2-5|NA|TRBV18|NA
TGTGCCAGCCGGGAACTCCAAGAGACCCAGTACTTC
CASRELQETQYF
>TRBJ2-7|NA|TRBV13|TRBD2
TGTGCCAGCAGCCGCAGCGGGAGTCGATCCTACGAGCAGTACTTC
CASSRSGSRSYEQYF
>TRBJ1-1|NA|TRBV23-1|TRBD1
TGCGCCAGCAGTCAATCGATGGGACAGGGCGGCACTGAAGCTTTCTTT
CASSQSMGQGGTEAFF
>TRBJ1-1|NA|TRBV6-2/TRBV6-3|NA
TGTGCCAGCAGTTCACACGTAATCATGAACACTGAAGCTTTCTTT
CASSSHVIMNTEAFF
>TRBJ1-5|once|TRBV7-2|TRBD1
TGTGCCAGCAGCCGGGACAGTGGTGCAGGCCAGCCCCAGCATTTT
CASSRDSGAGQPQHF
>TRBJ1-5|NA|TRBV18|TRBD1
TGTGCCAGCTCACGGACAGGGAATCAGCCCCAGCATTTT
CASSRTGNQPQHF
>TRBJ2-7|few|TRBV5-1|TRBD2
TGCGCCAGCAGCTTGCTCGGGACTAGCGGTTACGAGCAGTACTTC
CASSLLGTSGYEQYF
>TRBJ1-5|NA|TRBV2|NA
TGTGCCAGCAGCGCTGAGTATAGCAATCAGCCCCAGCATTTT
CASSAEYSNQPQHF
>TRBJ2-2|once|TRBV6-5|NA
TGTGCCAGCAGGAGCGAGACGAACACCGGGGAGCTGTTTTTT
CASRSETNTGELFF
>TRBJ2-1|NA|TRBV4-3|NA
TGCGCCAGCAGCCAATCAGGAAGCTCCTACAATGAGCAGTTCTTC
CASSQSGSSYNEQFF
>TRBJ1-1|NA|TRBV2|NA
TGTGCCAGCAGTGAAGTTCCGGGGTTGAACACTGAAGCTTTCTTT
CASSEVPGLNTEAFF
>TRBJ2-1|NA|TRBV5-1|TRBD2
TGCGCCAGCAGCTTTGGGACTAGCGGGAGGAAAGGGGGTGAGCAGTTCTTC
CASSFGTSGRKGGEQFF
>TRBJ2-3|NA|TRBV29-1|NA
TGCAGCGTTGGGAGTATGGCTTTAGCTTCCCATACGCAGTATTTT
CSVGSMALASHTQYF
>TRBJ2-7|NA|TRBV10-1|NA
TGCGCCAGCAGTGATAGAGCGGGTTCCCCCTACGAGCAGTACTTC
CASSDRAGSPYEQYF
>TRBJ1-1|NA|TRBV6-5|TRBD1
TGTGCCAGCAGGGGGACAGGGGGATCGGGGACTGAAGCTTTCTTT
CASRGTGGSGTEAFF
>TRBJ1-2|NA|TRBV28|NA
TGTGCCAGCAGTTTATCCAATCAGGGGATAGGTGGCTACACCTTC
CASSLSNQGIGGYTF
>TRBJ1-2|NA|TRBV14|NA
TGTGCCAGCAGCCAAGATCCGGGGTACTATGGCTACACCTTC
CASSQDPGYYGYTF
>TRBJ1-4|NA|TRBV28|NA
TGTGCCAGCAGTTTTAACATGGATGAAAAACTGTTTTTT
CASSFNMDEKLFF
>TRBJ1-1|once|TRBV29-1|TRBD1
TGCAGCGTACGCCGGGGACAGGACCAAATGGGGAACACTGAAGCTTTCTTT
CSVRRGQDQMGNTEAFF
>TRBJ1-1|few|TRBV18|NA
TGTGCCAGCTCACAAGAGCAGGGGCGGAACACTGAAGCTTTCTTT
CASSQEQGRNTEAFF
>TRBJ2-7|NA|TRBV3-1/TRBV3-2|NA
TGTGCCAGCAGCGTCCGAGGAACCTACGAGCAGTACTTC
CASSVRGTYEQYF
>TRBJ1-5|few|TRBV5-1|NA
TGCGCCAGCAGCTTGGACCCGGCCGGGCAGCCCCAGCATTTT
CASSLDPAGQPQHF
>TRBJ2-5|NA|TRBV29-1|TRBD1
TGCAGCGTTGAAGGGACAGGGGCTTTTTGGAAGACCCAGTACTTC
CSVEGTGAFWKTQYF
>TRBJ1-4|NA|TRBV7-8|NA
TGTGCCAGCAGTAAAAGCGGGGTCGGGATAGGAAAACTGTTTTTT
CASSKSGVGIGKLFF
>TRBJ2-2|NA|TRBV7-7|NA
TGTGCTAGCAGCCCGTACGGACTGGCCGGGGAGCTGTTTTTT
CASSPYGLAGELFF
>TRBJ2-7|NA|TRBV7-2|TRBD1
TGTGCCAGCAGCTTAGGGGGGACAGCCGCCTACGAGCAGTACTTC
CASSLGGTAAYEQYF
>TRBJ2-1|NA|TRBV7-8|TRBD2
TGTGCCAGCAGCTATCGACTAGCGGGCCACTACAATGAGCAGTTCTTC
CASSYRLAGHYNEQFF
>TRBJ2-2|once|TRBV2|TRBD1
TGTGCCAGCAGGGGACAGGGTTTGAACACCGGGGAGCTGTTTTTT
CASRGQGLNTGELFF
>TRBJ2-7|NA|TRBV19|NA
TGTGCCAGTAGTATGGACCTTGGGACTGGCGCCTACGAGCAGTACTTC
CASSMDLGTGAYEQYF
>TRBJ2-1|NA|TRBV9|TRBD2
TGTGCCAGCAGCGATACCGGGACTAGCGGCAACAATGAGCAGTTCTTC
CASSDTGTSGNNEQFF
>TRBJ1-5|NA|TRBV6-5|NA
TGTGCCAGCAGTCCTGGGGGGGGGAATCAGCCCCAGCATTTT
CASSPGGGNQPQHF
>TRBJ2-2|NA|TRBV27|NA
TGTGCCAGCAGTATCACAGGGATTCCCGGGGAGCTGTTTTTT
CASSITGIPGELFF
>TRBJ2-2|NA|TRBV7-9|TRBD2
TGTGCCAGCAGTTGGACTAGCGGGAGAGGGGAGCTGTTTTTT
CASSWTSGRGELFF
>TRBJ1-2|NA|TRBV4-1|TRBD1
TGCGCCAGCAGCCAATCAGGACAGGGGTTGGTGGAAGGCTACACCTTC
CASSQSGQGLVEGYTF
>TRBJ1-2|NA|TRBV10-3|NA
TGTGCCATCAGTGAGTCACCACTAGAGGGCTACACCTTC
CAISESPLEGYTF
>TRBJ2-7|NA|TRBV11-2|TRBD1
TGTGCCAGCAGCTCCCTCGGACAGGGCTACGAGCAGTACTTC
CASSSLGQGYEQYF
>TRBJ2-5|once|TRBV7-6|NA
TGTGCCAGCAGCTTTTTTCCCGGCTACAAGGACAACAATCAAGAGACCCAGTACTTC
CASSFFPGYKDNNQETQYF
>TRBJ2-3|NA|TRBV11-3|TRBD2
TGTGCCAGCAGCTCCTGGATAGCGGGAGGGCCGTCGTCTCCCACAGATACGCAGTATTTT
CASSSWIAGGPSSPTDTQYF
>TRBJ2-2|NA|TRBV4-1|NA
TGCGCCAGCAGCCAAGACCCGCCGGCCGGGGAGCTGTTTTTT
CASSQDPPAGELFF